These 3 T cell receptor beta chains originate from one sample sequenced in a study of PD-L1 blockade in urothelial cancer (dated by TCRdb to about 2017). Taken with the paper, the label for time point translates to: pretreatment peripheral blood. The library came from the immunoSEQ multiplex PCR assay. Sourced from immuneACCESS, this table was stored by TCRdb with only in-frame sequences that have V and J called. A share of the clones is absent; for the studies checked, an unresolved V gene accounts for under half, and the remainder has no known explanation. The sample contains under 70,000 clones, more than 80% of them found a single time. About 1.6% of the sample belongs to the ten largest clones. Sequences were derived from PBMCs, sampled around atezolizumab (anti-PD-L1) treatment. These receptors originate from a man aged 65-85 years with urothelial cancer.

CDR3 amino acids: CASSQIRGSGANVLTF. DNA for the CDR3: TGCGCCAGCAGCCAAATCCGAGGGTCCGGGGCCAACGTCCTGACTTTC. V usage is TRBV4-3 and J usage is TRBJ2-6; tentatively, D is TRBD2 (5 bases). This CDR3 has 16 amino acids. The V and J ends lost 2 bases and 4 bases respectively, with 12 bases between them. Germline values: CDR1 LGHNA, CDR2 YSLEER.

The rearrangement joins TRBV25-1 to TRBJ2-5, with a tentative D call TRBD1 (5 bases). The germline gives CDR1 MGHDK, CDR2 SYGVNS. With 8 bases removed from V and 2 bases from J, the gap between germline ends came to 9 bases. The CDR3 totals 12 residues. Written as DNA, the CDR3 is TGTGCCAGCCGGACACTGCAAGAGACCCAGTACTTC. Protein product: CASRTLQETQYF.

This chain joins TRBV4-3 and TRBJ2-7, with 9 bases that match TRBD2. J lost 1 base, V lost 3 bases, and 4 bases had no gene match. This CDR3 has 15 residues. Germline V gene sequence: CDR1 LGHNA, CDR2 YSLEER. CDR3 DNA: TGCGCCAGCAGCCAGGGACTAGCTGCGTCCTACGAGCAGTACTTC. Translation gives CASSQGLAASYEQYF.